One and the same sample provided the 20 T cell receptor beta chains below, sequenced in a study of shared clonotypes between healthy human individuals. TCRdb's copy holds only in-frame clones and misses some; the assay was immunoSEQ multiplex PCR. The data contain 2 million to 2.5 million clones, 90% to 96% of them singletons. Sequences were obtained from naive CD4+ T cells sorted from blood. Subset given: CD45RA+ positively selected. The receptors originated from a young man in good health.

V usage is TRBV28 and J usage is TRBJ1-2, with 8 bases that match TRBD1. Trimming removed 3 bases from V and 6 bases from J; junction bases left unmatched: 12. The V gene's germline CDR1 is MDHEN and CDR2 SYDVKM. CDR3 size: 16 residues. The DNA of the CDR3 is TGTGCCAGCAGTTTTCCAGGGGGCGATAAACGGGATGGCTACACCTTC. Amino acid sequence: CASSFPGGDKRDGYTF.

V and J are TRBV7-3 and TRBJ2-1; 13 bases fit TRBD2. Per germline, CDR1 SGHTA and CDR2 FQGTGA. This CDR3 contains 15 residues. J gave up 5 bases and V 5 bases, and 3 bases lay outside the gene matches. CDR3: CASSGGLAGNNEQFF. In DNA form, the CDR3 reads TGTGCCAGCAGCGGGGGACTAGCGGGGAACAATGAGCAGTTCTTC.

The chain combines TRBV25-1 with TRBJ1-6, with TRBD1 identical over 8 bases. Germline-derived CDR1 and CDR2 are MGHDK and SYGVNS. This CDR3 region has 17 residues. The ends lost 3 bases at V and 4 bases at J; junction bases unmatched: 8. The CDR3 region is CASSDGQGAGYNSPLHF. The CDR3 coding sequence is TGTGCCAGCAGTGATGGTCAGGGGGCAGGTTATAATTCACCCCTCCACTTT.

The V gene is TRBV7-2, the J gene TRBJ2-7, with 16 bases matching TRBD2. Per germline, CDR1 SGHTA and CDR2 FQGNSA. With V trimmed by 5 bases and J by 3 bases, 4 bases remained unmatched. The CDR3 consists of 16 residues. CDR3 nucleotides: TGTGCCAGCAGCCCTGGGACTAGCGGGAGGGGCTACGAGCAGTACTTC. This sequence encodes CASSPGTSGRGYEQYF. Complete variable domain (other parts from reference TRBV7-2 and TRBJ2-7): GAGVSQSPSNKVTEKGKDVELRCDPISGHTALYWYRQSLGQGLEFLIYFQGNSAPDKSGLPSDRFSAERTGGSVSTLTIQRTQQEDSAVYLCASSPGTSGRGYEQYFGPGTRLTVT.

This clone was seen only once. This chain joins TRBV5-6 and TRBJ1-5, with D possibly being TRBD1 (5 bases). This CDR3 contains 16 residues. V gave up 0 bases and J gave up 1 base, with 11 bases separating them. The germline V gene has CDR1 SGHDT and CDR2 YYEEEE. The chain's CDR3 is CASSLGQPLSNQPQHF. DNA for the CDR3: TGTGCCAGCAGCTTGGGACAGCCTTTGAGCAATCAGCCCCAGCATTTT.

The chain has TRBV27 and TRBJ1-4, with D unclear. CDR1 is MNHEY, CDR2 SMNVEV, per germline (reference sequence). Trimming stripped 6 bases from V and 0 bases from J, with 11 bases between. The CDR3 extends over 15 amino acids. The CDR3 DNA follows: TGTGCCAGCAGGCGGGATAAGGCAACTAATGAAAAACTGTTTTTT. Translation gives CASRRDKATNEKLFF.

This clone came up once. The chain recombines TRBV5-1 with TRBJ1-6; D not resolved. CDR3 size: 13 residues. CDR1 is SGHRS and CDR2 is YFSETQ in the germline V gene. Trimming left V 4 bases short and J 11 bases short, with 13 bases between. CDR3 coding DNA: TGCGCCAGCAGCCCCACGGGAGTGCCACCCCTCCACTTT. It codes for CASSPTGVPPLHF.

The chain employs TRBV28 and TRBJ2-3, with D tentatively TRBD1 or TRBD2 (5 bases each). Looked up from germline, CDR1 is MDHEN and CDR2 is SYDVKM. This CDR3 spans 17 amino acids. V was cut by 4 bases and J by 2 bases, with 19 bases left in between. The CDR3 is CASSSSWGWENTDTQYF. The DNA of the CDR3 is TGTGCCAGCAGTTCGAGCTGGGGCTGGGAGAACACAGATACGCAGTATTTT.

The J gene is TRBJ2-1, the V gene TRBV9; no clear D. CDR1 is SGDLS, CDR2 YYNGEE, per germline. This CDR3 region has 15 residues. Deletions cut 0 bases from V and 7 bases from J, with 14 bases between. CDR3 residues: CASSVGVSQRNEQFF. In DNA, the CDR3 is TGTGCCAGCAGCGTAGGAGTCAGCCAAAGAAATGAGCAGTTCTTC.

The chain carries TRBV7-6 and TRBJ2-1; the D is unclear. V lost 5 bases and J 0 bases, leaving 8 bases between the germline ends. From germline, CDR1 is SGHVS and CDR2 FNYEAQ. There are 14 residues in the CDR3. CDR3 protein: CASSRDISYNEQFF. In DNA, the CDR3 is TGTGCCAGCAGCAGGGATATCTCCTACAATGAGCAGTTCTTC.

The chain joins TRBV5-4 to TRBJ2-1; D not resolved. Per the germline V gene, CDR1 is SGHNT and CDR2 is YYREEE (reference sequence). The CDR3 totals 11 residues. Deletions cut 1 base from V and 8 bases from J, with 4 bases between. This CDR3 reads CASSLYDEQFF. DNA for the CDR3: TGTGCCAGCAGCTTGTACGATGAGCAGTTCTTC.

This clone was seen a single time. This sequence joins TRBV5-6 and TRBJ1-1; 7 bases fit TRBD1. Per the germline V gene, CDR1 is SGHDT and CDR2 is YYEEEE. After removal of 3 bases from V and 1 base from J, the junction contained 3 bases not matched to a gene. CDR3 length: 14 amino acids. The CDR3 bases are TGTGCCAGCAGCTCGAGGACAGGGAACACTGAAGCTTTCTTT. Translating it yields CASSSRTGNTEAFF.

V is TRBV5-6 and J is TRBJ1-6; no clear D gene. The germline V and J ends were trimmed by 3 bases and 8 bases, with 12 bases remaining between them. Per the germline V gene, CDR1 is SGHDT and CDR2 is YYEEEE. The CDR3 runs to 14 residues. This CDR3 reads CASSSYVQDSPLHF. CDR3 bases: TGTGCCAGCAGCTCCTACGTTCAGGATTCACCCCTCCACTTT.

V usage is TRBV5-6 and J usage is TRBJ1-5; 9 bases are shared with TRBD1. The CDR3 extends over 15 amino acids. Per germline, CDR1 SGHDT and CDR2 YYEEEE. The V segment lost 0 bases and the J segment 6 bases; nucleotides outside the gene matches: 4. Here the CDR3 reads CASSLEGQGPQPQHF. CDR3 in DNA: TGTGCCAGCAGCTTGGAGGGACAGGGCCCTCAGCCCCAGCATTTT.

This rearrangement joins TRBV9 to TRBJ2-2; D uncertain. The CDR3 runs 12 residues. Germline CDR1 reads SGDLS; CDR2 reads YYNGEE. Trimming removed 4 bases at V and 8 bases at J, with 9 bases between. CDR3 sequence (DNA): TGTGCCAGCAGCTTGGACCTAGGGGAGCTGTTTTTT. It is translated as CASSLDLGELFF.

This clone was seen once. CDR3 loop: CASSLDRGEYNEQFF. CDR3 sequence (DNA): TGTGCCAGCAGTTTGGACAGGGGGGAATACAATGAGCAGTTCTTC. The V call is TRBV2, the J call TRBJ2-1; 10 bases align to TRBD1. The CDR3 has 15 amino acids. Germline V CDR1 and CDR2: SNHLY, FYNNEI. V was clipped by 5 bases and J by 4 bases; unmatched bases: 5. The entire variable domain, with the rest obtained from reference TRBV2 and TRBJ2-1, is as follows: EPEVTQTPSHQVTQMGQEVILRCVPISNHLYFYWYRQILGQKVEFLVSFYNNEISEKSEIFDDQFSVERPDGSNFTLKIRSTKLEDSAMYFCASSLDRGEYNEQFFGPGTRLTVL.

CDR3 DNA sequence: TGTGCCAGCAGTCAGGAGAGCAATCAGCCCCAGCATTTT. It translates to CASSQESNQPQHF. The chain couples TRBV6-4 to TRBJ1-5; D unresolved. The CDR3 covers 13 residues. The V gene lost 5 bases and the J gene lost 1 base, with 6 bases spanning the gap. Germline-derived CDR1 and CDR2 are MRHNA and SNTAGT.

The chain employs TRBV11-2 and TRBJ1-6; unclear D gene. This CDR3 comprises 14 residues. Germline V gene sequence: CDR1 SGHAT, CDR2 FQNNGV. Trimming stripped 0 bases from V and 9 bases from J, with 9 bases between. CDR3 amino acids: CASSLDRYGSPLHF. CDR3 nucleotides: TGTGCCAGCAGCTTAGACAGATATGGTTCACCCCTCCACTTT.

This rearrangement joins TRBV29-1 to TRBJ1-1, with D possibly TRBD1 on 5 matching bases. The V end was cut by 0 bases, the J end by 1 base, with 6 bases between. Germline-derived CDR1 and CDR2 are SQVTM and ANQGSEA. CDR3 size: 13 residues. CDR3 coding DNA: TGCAGCGTTGAAGAGGGGCAGAACACTGAAGCTTTCTTT. It specifies CSVEEGQNTEAFF.

CDR3 in DNA: TGTGCCAGCAGCTTAGGGCTGGAAAACTATGGCTACACCTTC. Its protein is CASSLGLENYGYTF. The V call is TRBV7-8, the J call TRBJ1-2; D not certain. Germline values: CDR1 SGHVS, CDR2 FQNEAQ. There are 14 residues in the CDR3. Between the trimmed V and J ends, which lost 1 base and 2 bases, there was a span of 8 bases.